Given below is one T cell receptor beta chain in context. The data derive from a study of blood T cell repertoires in COVID-19. The table came from immunoSEQ multiplex PCR; TCRdb's copy has only in-frame clones and leaves some out. The sample shows about 440,000 clones, about 90% of them seen only once. The sequenced material came from PBMCs or T cells enriched from blood (not recorded which). The receptor's source is a young woman with acute COVID-19.

CDR3 sequence (DNA): TGCGCCAGCAGCTTGGAACCCAGGGGGAGCTATAATTCACCCCTCCACTTT. Translating it yields CASSLEPRGSYNSPLHF. The V gene is TRBV5-1, the J gene TRBJ1-6; TRBD1 matches 7 bases. From germline, CDR1 is SGHRS and CDR2 YFSETQ. The CDR3 length is 17 residues. V shed 0 bases and J 3 bases; nucleotides not matched to a gene: 6.